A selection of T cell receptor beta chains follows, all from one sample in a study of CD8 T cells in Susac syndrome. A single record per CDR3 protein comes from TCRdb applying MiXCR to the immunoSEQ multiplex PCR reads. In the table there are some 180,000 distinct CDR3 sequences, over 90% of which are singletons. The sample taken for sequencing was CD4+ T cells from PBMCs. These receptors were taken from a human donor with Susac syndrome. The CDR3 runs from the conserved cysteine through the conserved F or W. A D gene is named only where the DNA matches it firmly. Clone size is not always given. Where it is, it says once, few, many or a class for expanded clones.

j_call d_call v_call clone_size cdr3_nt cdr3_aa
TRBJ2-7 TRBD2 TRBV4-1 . TGCGCCAGCAGCCAGCAACTAGCGGGTTTCTCCTACGAGCAGTACTTC CASSQQLAGFSYEQYF
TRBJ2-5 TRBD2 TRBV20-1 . TGCAGTGCCCCGACTAGCGGTGTTCAAGAGACCCAGTACTTC CSAPTSGVQETQYF
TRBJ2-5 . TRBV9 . TGTGCCAGCAGCGTAAGGGGGACGCAACAAGAGACCCAGTACTTC CASSVRGTQQETQYF
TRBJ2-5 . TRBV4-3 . TGCGCCAGCAGCCAAGATCTGAGGGAGACCCAGTACTTC CASSQDLRETQYF
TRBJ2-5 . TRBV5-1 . TGCGCCAGCAGCTTGGGCAACCAAGAGACCCAGTACTTC CASSLGNQETQYF
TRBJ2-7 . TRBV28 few TGTGCCAGCTCGACCCCCTACGAGCAGTACTTC CASSTPYEQYF
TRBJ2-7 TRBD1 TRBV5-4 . TGTGCCAGCAGCTTGCAGGGGGCAGGGTACGAGCAGTACTTC CASSLQGAGYEQYF
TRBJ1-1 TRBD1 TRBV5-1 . TGCGCCAGCAGCTTGGGGCAGGGGGCGAGGGCTGAAGCTTTCTTT CASSLGQGARAEAFF
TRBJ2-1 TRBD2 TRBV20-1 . TGCAGTGCTAGTTCGGGACTAGCGAATTACAATGAGCAGTTCTTC CSASSGLANYNEQFF
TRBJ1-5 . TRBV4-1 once TGCGCCAGCAGCCAAGATTCAGGAGGGGCTCAAAGGGGTCAGCCCCAGCATTTT CASSQDSGGAQRGQPQHF
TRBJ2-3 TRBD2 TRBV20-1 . TGCAGTGCAAGACTAGCGGGAGGAGCAGATACGCAGTATTTT CSARLAGGADTQYF
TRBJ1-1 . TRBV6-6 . TGTGCCAGCAGTTACGAGAGAGGGAAAACTGAAGCTTTCTTT CASSYERGKTEAFF
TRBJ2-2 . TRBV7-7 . TGTGCTAGCGGCCAGGGAGGGGAGCTGTTTTTT CASGQGGELFF
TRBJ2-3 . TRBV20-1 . TGCAGTGTCTTCTGGGCAGAAAGCACAGATACGCAGTATTTT CSVFWAESTDTQYF
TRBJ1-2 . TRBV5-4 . TGTGCCAGCCACGGGGTGACAGAGCTAGAGACCTATGGCTACACCTTC CASHGVTELETYGYTF
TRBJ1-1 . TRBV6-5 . TGTGCCAGCAGTTACGGACCAGGGATTTCCACTGAAGCTTTCTTT CASSYGPGISTEAFF
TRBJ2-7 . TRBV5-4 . TGTGCCAGCAGCTTTAATCAAGCTCCCTACGAGCAGTACTTC CASSFNQAPYEQYF
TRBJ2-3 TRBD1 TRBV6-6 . TGTGCCAGCAGTGGACAGGGGAGCACAGATACGCAGTATTTT CASSGQGSTDTQYF
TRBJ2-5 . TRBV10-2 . TGCGCCAGCAGTGAGTCGAATCGTGAGCCTGGAGACTTC CASSESNREPGDF
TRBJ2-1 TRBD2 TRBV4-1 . TGCGCCAGCACCCGCCTAGCGGGAGTCGCTTCCTACAATGAGCAGTTCTTC CASTRLAGVASYNEQFF
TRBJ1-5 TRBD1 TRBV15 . TGTGCCACCAGCGTCGGACAGGGGAGAGTAGGGTATAATCAGCCCCAGCATTTT CATSVGQGRVGYNQPQHF
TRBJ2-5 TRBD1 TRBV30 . TGTGCCTGGAGTGGACAGGGGCAAGAGACCCAGTACTTC CAWSGQGQETQYF